A single TCR beta chain is shown here with its context. Germline values: CDR1 GTSNPN, CDR2 SVGIG (reference sequence). The length of the CDR3 is 13 residues. V gave up 3 bases and J gave up 3 bases, with 8 bases separating them. In the original processing: Estimated nucleated cell counts came from reference gene primer amplification. Sequenced by immunoSEQ multiplex PCR; TCRdb stores in-frame clones only, minus some. For V, J and clone size, that table is used; D and trimming come from the DNA. The sample lists 160,000 or so clones; about 91% were seen once. The sample comes from a study of blood T cell repertoires in COVID-19. Turning to the study itself: Researchers got acute and convalescent COVID-19 samples from the United States, Italy and Spain.

Specimen: peripheral blood. The TCR was taken from a woman aged 55 to 70 who had recovered from COVID-19. The V gene is TRBV30, the J gene TRBJ2-2; possibly TRBD1 for D (6 bases). The CDR3 nucleotides are TGTGCCTGGAGACAGGGTTACACCGGGGAGCTGTTTTTT. Translated: CAWRQGYTGELFF.